Listed below are T cell receptor beta chains from one sample, sequenced in a study of OX40 agonist ivuxolimab in advanced cancers. Repertoires were generated with immunoSEQ multiplex PCR, while TCRdb's copy carries only in-frame clones and drops some. The data show tens of thousands of clones, approximately 76% seen once. Material: CD4+ or CD8+ T cells sorted from blood, obtained in a trial of the OX40 agonist ivuxolimab. The receptors here all came from an adult with an advanced solid tumor such as melanoma, head and neck, liver or kidney cancer. CDR3s include the opening cysteine and the closing phenylalanine or tryptophan. The order of the fields is D gene, clone size, J gene, CDR3 length, V gene, CDR3 protein, CDR3 DNA. D genes are given only for firm matches. Some rows have no size entry. The others give once, few or many, or a class for an expanded clone.

- - TRBJ1-1 13 TRBV7-8 CASSMDRNTEAFF TGTGCCAGCAGCATGGACAGGAACACTGAAGCTTTCTTT
- few TRBJ1-6 14 TRBV2 CASSEGRIYSPLHF TGTGCCAGCAGTGAGGGTAGAATCTATTCACCCCTCCACTTT
TRBD1 - TRBJ1-6 14 TRBV11-2 CASSLDRVGSPLHF TGTGCCAGCAGCCTCGACAGGGTGGGATCACCCCTCCACTTT
TRBD1 few TRBJ1-5 13 TRBV5-1 CASSLDRDQPQHF TGCGCCAGCAGCCTGGACAGGGACCAGCCCCAGCATTTT
TRBD1 - TRBJ1-2 15 TRBV9 CASSVVGTGVRGYTF TGTGCCAGCAGCGTAGTCGGGACAGGGGTAAGGGGCTACACCTTC
- - TRBJ1-1 10 TRBV20-1 CSAPRGEAFF TGCAGTGCTCCGCGGGGAGAGGCTTTCTTT
- few TRBJ1-2 13 TRBV29-1 CSVEVGNNYGYTF TGCAGCGTTGAAGTGGGAAATAACTATGGCTACACCTTC
- - TRBJ2-7 15 TRBV4-1 CASSQEAADYYEQYF TGCGCCAGCAGCCAAGAAGCGGCGGATTACTACGAGCAGTACTTC
- few TRBJ1-6 12 TRBV2 CASTQGPSPLHF TGTGCCAGCACGCAGGGTCCATCACCCCTCCACTTT
TRBD2 - TRBJ2-5 12 TRBV7-3 CASSPGRGTQYF TGTGCCAGCAGCCCCGGGAGGGGGACCCAGTACTTC
- - TRBJ2-2 14 TRBV6-6 CASRGSPDTGELFF TGTGCCAGCAGGGGCAGTCCTGACACCGGGGAGCTGTTTTTT
TRBD1 - TRBJ1-2 14 TRBV6-1 CASTMTGSNYGYTF TGTGCCAGCACTATGACAGGGTCAAACTATGGCTACACCTTC
- - TRBJ1-1 14 TRBV12-5 CASGFPSNGLEAFF TGTGCTAGTGGTTTCCCTTCCAATGGGCTTGAAGCTTTCTTT
TRBD1 - TRBJ1-2 13 TRBV5-8 CASSVQGNYGYTF TGTGCCAGCAGCGTACAGGGGAACTATGGCTACACCTTC
TRBD1 once TRBJ1-1 16 TRBV29-1 CSVTGGQGDPNTEAFF TGCAGCGTGACTGGAGGACAGGGGGATCCGAACACTGAAGCTTTCTTT
TRBD1 few TRBJ1-2 14 TRBV5-6 CASSLGQGFYGYTF TGTGCCAGCAGCTTGGGACAGGGTTTCTATGGCTACACCTTC
- - TRBJ1-1 16 TRBV7-8 CASSLGFRASRGVAFF TGTGCCAGCAGCTTAGGATTTAGGGCGTCAAGGGGGGTAGCTTTCTTT
- - TRBJ1-3 14 TRBV7-9 CASSLVGSGNTIYF TGTGCCAGCAGCTTAGTGGGATCTGGAAACACCATATATTTT
- - TRBJ1-6 15 TRBV4-1 CASSQEGTANSPLHF TGCGCCAGCAGCCAAGAAGGGACCGCTAATTCACCCCTCCACTTT
- - TRBJ1-2 13 TRBV7-8 CASSKPGAGGYTF TGTGCCAGCAGCAAGCCAGGGGCGGGGGGCTACACCTTC
TRBD2 - TRBJ2-4 17 TRBV5-4 CASSRDPAGGSKNIQYF TGTGCCAGCAGCCGCGATCCGGCGGGGGGGTCCAAAAACATTCAGTACTTC
TRBD2 - TRBJ2-2 18 TRBV4-2 CASSQDVGSGVNTGELFF TGTGCCAGCAGCCAAGATGTAGGTAGCGGGGTGAACACCGGGGAGCTGTTTTTT
- - TRBJ2-1 16 TRBV18 CASSPPGGSRGNEQFF TGTGCCAGCTCACCACCGGGCGGGTCTAGAGGCAATGAGCAGTTCTTC
- - TRBJ1-2 12 TRBV6-5 CASSSTNYGYTF TGTGCCAGCAGTTCAACTAACTATGGCTACACCTTC
TRBD1 once TRBJ2-6 14 TRBV9 CASGQGSGANVLTF TGTGCCAGCGGACAGGGCTCTGGGGCCAACGTCCTGACTTTC
- - TRBJ1-3 15 TRBV5-6 CASRVRGLSGNTIYF TGTGCCAGCAGGGTACGGGGGCTCTCTGGAAACACCATATATTTT
TRBD1 - TRBJ1-1 14 TRBV5-1 CASRFNRGLTEAFF TGCGCCAGCAGATTCAACAGGGGGTTAACTGAAGCTTTCTTT
- few TRBJ2-1 14 TRBV6-5 CASSVLGAYNEQFF TGTGCCAGCAGCGTCCTTGGGGCCTACAATGAGCAGTTCTTC
- - TRBJ1-2 13 TRBV21-1 CARGQGGGYGYTF TGTGCCCGTGGACAGGGAGGAGGCTATGGCTACACCTTC
- - TRBJ1-1 15 TRBV21-1 CASSMLRLLNTEAFF TGTGCCAGCAGCATGTTGCGGTTATTGAACACTGAAGCTTTCTTT
- - TRBJ2-1 13 TRBV11-3 CASSSSSYNEQFF TGTGCCAGCAGCTCGAGCTCCTACAATGAGCAGTTCTTC
- - TRBJ1-2 12 TRBV29-1 CSVVPDNYGYTF TGCAGCGTTGTTCCGGATAACTATGGCTACACCTTC
TRBD1 - TRBJ1-1 16 TRBV5-6 CASSLKGTAMNTEAFF TGTGCCAGCAGCTTGAAAGGGACAGCCATGAACACTGAAGCTTTCTTT
- few TRBJ2-7 11 TRBV25-1 CASSGGGGQYF TGTGCCAGCAGTGGGGGAGGAGGGCAGTACTTC
TRBD1 - TRBJ1-4 14 TRBV2 CASSKTGGAEKLFF TGTGCCAGCAGTAAGACAGGGGGGGCTGAAAAACTGTTTTTT
TRBD1 - TRBJ1-1 15 TRBV28 CASSPPQGGQAEAFF TGTGCCAGCAGTCCCCCCCAGGGGGGGCAGGCTGAAGCTTTCTTT
- - TRBJ2-1 12 TRBV6-6 CASSHRSNEQFF TGTGCCAGCAGTCATAGGAGCAATGAGCAGTTCTTC
- - TRBJ1-1 12 TRBV30 CAWSGWGTEAFF TGTGCCTGGAGTGGATGGGGCACTGAAGCTTTCTTT
- - TRBJ1-1 13 TRBV6-1 CASRVGARTEAFF TGTGCCAGCCGGGTCGGGGCGCGTACTGAAGCTTTCTTT
- - TRBJ2-1 15 TRBV6-1 CASSNPGNPMYEQFF TGTGCCAGCAGTAACCCCGGGAACCCTATGTATGAGCAGTTCTTC
TRBD1 - TRBJ2-1 15 TRBV11-2 CASSHGDRGLNEQFF TGTGCCAGCAGCCACGGGGACAGGGGCCTTAATGAGCAGTTCTTC
- - TRBJ2-1 17 TRBV19 CASKLTGRGLFYNEQFF TGTGCCAGCAAATTAACGGGGCGGGGATTATTCTACAATGAGCAGTTCTTC
- - TRBJ1-3 15 TRBV6-1 CASRALQGSGNTIYF TGTGCCAGCAGGGCACTTCAGGGTAGTGGAAACACCATATATTTT
- - TRBJ1-1 14 TRBV5-4 CASSLREGDTEAFF TGTGCCAGCAGCTTGAGGGAGGGGGATACTGAAGCTTTCTTT
- medium-sized TRBJ1-6 16 TRBV5-6 CASSFRGAGDNSPLHF TGTGCCAGCAGCTTTAGGGGCGCAGGTGATAATTCACCCCTCCACTTT
- - TRBJ2-1 13 TRBV19 CASSIWGFDEQFF TGTGCCAGTAGTATATGGGGGTTCGATGAGCAGTTCTTC
- once TRBJ2-1 11 TRBV30 CAWTSYNEQFF TGTGCCTGGACTAGTTACAATGAGCAGTTCTTC
- - TRBJ2-7 13 TRBV6-5 CASSIGRGYEQYF TGTGCCAGCAGTATTGGCAGGGGCTACGAGCAGTACTTC
- few TRBJ1-1 15 TRBV28 CASKARDGFPVKAFF TGTGCCAGCAAGGCTCGGGACGGTTTTCCTGTGAAAGCTTTCTTT
- - TRBJ1-1 17 TRBV9 CASSVESPGQGNTEAFF TGTGCCAGCAGCGTAGAATCCCCCGGGCAGGGGAACACTGAAGCTTTCTTT